This TCR beta chain was identified during a study of naive and memory T cell subsets (dated by TCRdb to 2015 to 2018). Regarding the complete study: The figure summarizing the skin biopsy and whole blood samples listed about 10 blood donors, 7 tuberculin skin test biopsies and 3 saline control biopsies. PCR2 was typically a SYBR Green qPCR stopped at a set threshold; low-input samples could instead use end-point PCR (about 6 cycles).

This clonotype was detected many times. The antigen it recognizes is unknown. No much larger clone exists at a distance of one base, and base qualities are not known. For whole blood analysis, around 2.4 ml of peripheral blood was drawn from adult healthy volunteers into Tempus tubes, and RNA was extracted according to the manufacturer's instructions. Using 3' ligation of a UMI-containing oligonucleotide to TCR cDNA, the study laid out a robust and sensitive protocol to amplify, sequence and analyze TCRs. Total RNA was used without cell sorting and was treated with RQ1 DNase before reverse transcription, with a target input of about 1 to 1,100 ng. Skin biopsy and whole blood libraries were made to test pipeline robustness in samples where T cells form a minority population. CDR1 is given as SGHTA and CDR2 as FQGNSA, both from the germline V gene. V is reduced by 2 bases and J by 0 bases, leaving a spacing of 8 bases between them. The CDR3, cysteine through phenylalanine, is 14 amino acids long. The CDR3 DNA has 42 bases and is translated from base 1.

Beyond this particular receptor, the publication reports: The RNA-based method was acknowledged as potentially sensitive to TCR transcript changes with T cell activation and differentiation.

The library was generated by 5' RACE. For the blood and skin samples, reverse transcription of TCR RNA was done with SuperScript IV along with alpha and beta constant region primers. The ligated cDNA was amplified in four rounds of PCR with nested alpha and beta constant region primers together with the SP2 primer. An oligonucleotide carrying the Illumina SP2 primer and a UMI was ligated to the 3' end of the cDNA by means of T4 RNA ligase 1. The 12-nucleotide UMI consisted of two random hexamers with an eight-base spacer between the hexamers to prevent hairpin formation. From the second PCR onward, TCR alpha and beta chain libraries were processed separately and dual indexed for multiplexing. After pooling, the indexed libraries were analyzed by capillary electrophoresis and sequenced on either an Illumina MiSeq or NextSeq. PhiX DNA at roughly 4.5-7.5% was added to the libraries to raise base diversity and improve cluster recognition. Per the authors' processing: Demultiplexor extracted UMIs from read 2, combined them with read 1 TCR sequence, and split reads by sample indices. V and J genes and V-J junctions were identified by Decombinator, and each TCR was assigned a five-part identifier that included V and J deletions. Collapsinator relied on UMIs to correct both sequencing errors and PCR amplification heterogeneity, producing a UMI-based abundance for each TCR. CDR3Translator turned identifiers into nucleotide sequence, translated that sequence into amino acids, and pulled out CDR3 regions based on terminal motifs. Error-corrected alpha and beta TCR counts from blood and skin were compared after normalization to input RNA amount. TCRdb reworked the public reads: Q25 trimming with fastp, MiXCR clone assembly, productive beta chains retained. Rows with one shared CDR3 protein collapse into an entry with the most common genes and DNA. TCRdb's processing, not the authors' own work, is the source of the V and J calls. Within this sample are over 25,000 distinct CDR3 sequences, with 20% to 25% of them counted one time only. Around 1.9% of the sample belongs to the ten largest clones.

The receptor was derived from a female donor in good health. The chain links TRBV7-2 with TRBJ2-7; the D gene lacks a confident call. The CDR3 here reads CASSLTGSSYEQYF. The DNA reads as follows: TGTGCCAGCAGCTTAACGGGTAGCTCCTACGAGCAGTACTTC.